This T cell receptor beta chain was documented in a study of T cells in Graves' hyperthyroidism and ophthalmopathy. TCR beta CDR3 sequences were amplified from RNA transcripts. The HTBI set primed first-round TCR CDR3 RT-PCR. TCRdb reprocessed the multiplex PCR reads via MiXCR and lists one record per CDR3 protein. This sample has nearly 750,000 distinct CDR3 sequences, with approximately 36% found just once. The germline gives CDR1 SGHNT, CDR2 YYREEE (reference sequence). CDR3 length equals 14 residues. V lost 4 bases, J lost 4 bases, and 13 bases lay in between. Patients between 18 and 65 years old had hyperthyroidism, newly diagnosed and lasting under 2 months. Each diagnosis was grounded in clinical symptoms, serum thyroxine and TRAb, thyroid ultrasound, and orbital computed tomography.

The clonotype comes from a middle-aged woman with Graves' hyperthyroidism. Sequenced sample: blood. The V gene is TRBV5-4, the J gene TRBJ2-3; D gene unclear. CDR3 protein: CASSRPDYPDTQYF. CDR3 nucleotides: TGTGCCAGCAGCCGCCCTGATTACCCAGATACGCAGTATTTT.